A single sample is the source of the 21 T cell receptor beta chains below, sequenced in a study of blood T cells in healthy people across ages. The second PCR ran about 7 to 12 cycles with a sample-barcoded 5' primer and J-beta primers. TCRdb fed the 5' RACE reads into MiXCR, producing one record per CDR3 protein. Here the sample spans hundreds of thousands of distinct CDR3 sequences, around 52% being singletons. What was sequenced was blood. The origin of the receptors is a woman aged 80 or over in good health.

The chain carries TRBV12-3 or TRBV12-4 and TRBJ2-7; TRBD2 aligns across 8 bases. This CDR3 is 14 amino acids long. V shed 2 bases and J 2 bases; nucleotides not matched to a gene: 2. The CDR3 nucleotides are TGTGCCAGCAGTTTAAACGGGAGGGCCTACGAGCAGTACTTC. Protein sequence: CASSLNGRAYEQYF.

Notes on this clonotype: Being one base from a much bigger clone, this may be a read error. The V and J genes are TRBV9 and TRBJ2-3, with D possibly TRBD2 on 5 matching bases. The length of the CDR3 is 13 residues. The V gene lost 7 bases and the J gene lost 6 bases, with 15 bases spanning the gap. Per the germline V gene, CDR1 is SGDLS and CDR2 is YYNGEE. The CDR3 loop reads CASGTGEGDTQYF. In DNA, the CDR3 is TGTGCCAGCGGCACCGGAGAGGGTGATACGCAGTATTTT. The full variable domain, in which reference TRBV9 and TRBJ2-3 provide the parts outside the CDR3, is DSGVTQTPKHLITATGQRVTLRCSPRSGDLSVYWYQQSLDQGLQFLIQYYNGEERAKGNILERFSAQQFPDLHSELNLSSLELGDSALYFCASGTGEGDTQYFGPGTRLTVL.

The CDR3 DNA follows: TGTGCCAGCAGCTTAGAGCCACAGGGGGCGGGAGGTCAGCCCCAGCATTTT. Its translation is CASSLEPQGAGGQPQHF. The chain links TRBV7-8 to TRBJ1-5, with 9 bases matching TRBD1. There are 17 residues in the CDR3. Germline-derived CDR1 and CDR2 are SGHVS and FQNEAQ. Germline trimming cut 1 base from V and 6 bases from J; bases unmatched to any gene: 10.

This clonotype has at least ten counts. The CDR3 nucleotides read TGTGCCACCAGCCTCGGGACTAGCGGACCGTTGGCCCAGTACTTC. It specifies CATSLGTSGPLAQYF. V is TRBV15 and J is TRBJ2-5, with 11 bases identical to TRBD2. Germline values: CDR1 LNHNV, CDR2 YYDKDF (reference sequence). The CDR3 is 15 residues long. V was pared by 5 bases and J by 9 bases, with 11 bases of the junction left unmatched. Full variable domain (outside the CDR3, taken from reference TRBV15 and TRBJ2-5): DAMVIQNPRYQVTQFGKPVTLSCSQTLNHNVMYWYQQKSSQAPKLLFHYYDKDFNNEADTPDNFQSRRPNTSFCFLDIRSPGLGDTAMYLCATSLGTSGPLAQYFGPGTRLLVL.

V gene TRBV18 combines with J gene TRBJ1-1; D perhaps matches TRBD1 (5 bases). CDR1 is KGHSH, CDR2 LQKENI, per germline. Between the trimmed V and J ends, which lost 0 bases and 6 bases, there was a span of 11 bases. The CDR3 has 14 residues. CDR3: CASSPPGGTAEAFF. CDR3 sequence (DNA): TGTGCCAGCTCACCACCTGGGGGGACCGCTGAAGCTTTCTTT.

Comment on this clonotype: A much more abundant neighbour one base away suggests this may be a read error. The chain joins TRBV10-2 to TRBJ2-7; TRBD1 matches 7 bases. The CDR3 runs 15 residues. Germline V lookup: CDR1 WSHSY, CDR2 SAAADI. The CDR3: CASSSHGQVAYERYF. The CDR3, as DNA: TGCGCCAGCAGTTCCCACGGACAGGTCGCCTACGAGCGGTACTTC.

With respect to this clonotype: A much larger clone sits a single nucleotide away, making a read error possible. The chain combines TRBV7-2 with TRBJ1-4, with D perhaps TRBD1 (6 bases). V was shortened by 11 bases and J by 6 bases, with 19 bases between the two germline ends. Germline V gene sequence: CDR1 SGHTA, CDR2 FQGNSA. The CDR3 is 14 residues long. CDR3 amino acids: CAGNSRGLDEKLFF. The CDR3, as DNA: TGTGCCGGCAACTCACGGGGGCTAGATGAAAAACTGTTTTTT.

This chain connects TRBV7-2 to TRBJ2-1, with TRBD2 matching 9 bases. The CDR3 is 14 residues long. Per germline, CDR1 SGHTA and CDR2 FQGNSA. J was trimmed by 6 bases and V by 6 bases; bases with no gene match: 6. The CDR3 reads CASRGLAQSNEQFF. The CDR3 coding sequence is TGTGCCAGCAGGGGACTAGCCCAATCCAATGAGCAGTTCTTC.

Turning to this clonotype: This may stem from a read error, because a much larger clone lies one nucleotide away. V is TRBV5-1 and J is TRBJ2-7, with TRBD2 identical over 15 bases. Unmatched junction bases numbered 12, after V lost 4 bases and J lost 7 bases. This CDR3 region has 17 residues. CDR1 SGHRS and CDR2 YFSETQ come from the germline V gene. CDR3 loop: CASSQQGLAGGMDEQYF. The CDR3, as DNA: TGCGCCAGCAGCCAACAGGGACTAGCGGGAGGTATGGATGAGCAGTACTTC.

CDR3 in amino acids: CASSQDPGEGASYNEQFF. The CDR3 coding sequence is TGCGCCAGCAGCCAAGATCCGGGGGAGGGGGCCTCCTACAATGAGCAGTTCTTC. V and J are TRBV4-3 and TRBJ2-1; D tentatively fits TRBD1 or TRBD2 (7 bases each). CDR1 LGHNA and CDR2 YSLEER come from the germline V gene. V lost 0 bases and J 0 bases, leaving 15 bases between the germline ends. This CDR3 is built from 18 residues.

The chain has TRBV15 and TRBJ1-5, with a possible D match to TRBD1 (5 bases). The germline V and J ends were trimmed by 4 bases and 3 bases, with 10 bases remaining between them. Germline CDR1 is LNHNV and CDR2 is YYDKDF (reference sequence). The CDR3 has 14 residues. The CDR3 region is CATSTGTANQPQHF. The CDR3 nucleotides read TGTGCCACCAGCACGGGGACCGCCAATCAGCCCCAGCATTTT.

The CDR3 bases are TGTGCCAGCATTAAGGGTGCGCCCTCCTACAATGAGCAGTACTTC. This gives the protein CASIKGAPSYNEQYF. The V and J genes are TRBV28 and TRBJ2-1; D unresolved. The DNA end favors TRBJ2-7, so the J call may be wrong. Germline loops: CDR1 MDHEN, CDR2 SYDVKM. The CDR3 is 15 amino acids.

The gene calls are TRBV7-8 and TRBJ1-2; D unresolved. Trimming took 4 bases from V and 5 from J, leaving 17 bases between them. The CDR3 totals 15 residues. CDR1 SGHVS and CDR2 FQNEAQ come from the germline V gene. The CDR3 DNA reads as TGTGCCAGCAGCTCCGCCCGGACGGAGATTTATGGCTACACCTTC. Translation gives CASSSARTEIYGYTF.

As for this clonotype: A clone one base away is much larger, so this may be a read error. V gene TRBV9 combines with J gene TRBJ2-1; the D call may be TRBD1 or TRBD2 (6 bases each). The CDR3 sequence is 12 residues long. Germline V lookup: CDR1 SGDLS, CDR2 YYNGEE. The ends were cut back, 4 bases at V and 11 bases at J, with 13 bases in the middle. CDR3: CASSSNGGQQFF. The CDR3 region has the DNA TGTGCCAGCAGCTCCAACGGGGGCCAGCAGTTCTTC. Combining the CDR3 with reference TRBV9 and TRBJ2-1 gives the whole variable domain DSGVTQTPKHLITATGQRVTLRCSPRSGDLSVYWYQQSLDQGLQFLIQYYNGEERAKGNILERFSAQQFPDLHSELNLSSLELGDSALYFCASSSNGGQQFFGPGTRLTVL.

The V and J genes are TRBV4-2 and TRBJ2-2, with D possibly TRBD2 on 5 matching bases. Trimming shortened V by 1 base and J by 9 bases, and 18 bases separated the two germline ends. This CDR3 contains 16 residues. The germline V gene encodes CDR1 LGHNA and CDR2 YNFKEQ. The DNA of the CDR3 is TGTGCCAGCAGCCAAGCTAGAGGGCCGGTGGGCAGGGAGCTGTTTTTT. Translated: CASSQARGPVGRELFF.

The rearrangement joins TRBV3-1 to TRBJ1-1, with a possible D match to TRBD1 (5 bases). This CDR3 has 14 amino acids. Deletions cut 1 base from V and 5 bases from J, with 11 bases between. CDR1 and CDR2 (germline): LGHDT, YNNKEL (reference sequence). This CDR3 is CASSQGEGKTEAFF. CDR3 bases: TGTGCCAGCAGCCAAGGCGAGGGGAAGACTGAAGCTTTCTTT.

Concerning this clonotype itself: A much more abundant neighbour one base away suggests this may be a read error. The chain recombines TRBV2 with TRBJ2-3, with D uncertain. Germline CDR1 SNHLY, CDR2 FYNNEI. The CDR3 is 14 amino acids. Written as DNA, the CDR3 is TGTGCCGGCAGTGAAGTAGGGCTCACAGATACGCAGTATTTT. Its translation is CAGSEVGLTDTQYF.

This clonotype has more than one count but fewer than ten. J is TRBJ2-6 and V is TRBV7-2; 8 nucleotides agree with TRBD1. After removal of 6 bases from V and 2 bases from J, the junction contained 9 bases not matched to a gene. This CDR3 spans 17 amino acids. Looked up from germline, CDR1 is SGHTA and CDR2 is FQGNSA. In DNA form, the CDR3 reads TGTGCCAGCAGTCAGTCCCGGACAGGGACTGGGGCCAACGTCCTGACTTTC. It specifies CASSQSRTGTGANVLTF.

This clonotype was detected many times. Relative to the germline gene, one junction end is altered; a read error may explain this. This rearrangement joins TRBV7-7 to TRBJ2-2; D remains unclear. This CDR3 is 13 amino acids long. Germline values: CDR1 SSHAT, CDR2 FNYEAQ (reference sequence). The CDR3 DNA reads as TGTGCTAGCAGCCTAGACTACACCGGGGAGCTGTTTTTT. This gives the protein CASSLDYTGELFF.

This clonotype was seen once. The chain employs TRBV20-1 and TRBJ2-7, with D possibly TRBD1 on 5 matching bases. CDR3 length: 12 amino acids. CDR1 is DFQATT and CDR2 is SNEGSKA in the germline V gene (reference sequence). Trimming removed 8 bases at V and 7 bases at J, with 18 bases between. The CDR3 spells CSSGRRWGEQYF. The CDR3 region has the DNA TGCAGTTCAGGGCGTCGGTGGGGTGAGCAGTACTTC.

A word on this clonotype: Being one base from a much bigger clone, this may be a read error. The chain has TRBV20-1 and TRBJ2-1; D remains ambiguous. The CDR3 loop spans 15 amino acids. Trimming left V 0 bases short and J 1 base short, with 10 bases between. CDR1 is DFQATT and CDR2 is SNEGSKA in the germline V gene (reference sequence). The CDR3 is CSARDGRFSYNEQFF. DNA for the CDR3: TGCAGTGCTAGAGATGGCAGGTTTTCCTACAATGAGCAGTTCTTC.